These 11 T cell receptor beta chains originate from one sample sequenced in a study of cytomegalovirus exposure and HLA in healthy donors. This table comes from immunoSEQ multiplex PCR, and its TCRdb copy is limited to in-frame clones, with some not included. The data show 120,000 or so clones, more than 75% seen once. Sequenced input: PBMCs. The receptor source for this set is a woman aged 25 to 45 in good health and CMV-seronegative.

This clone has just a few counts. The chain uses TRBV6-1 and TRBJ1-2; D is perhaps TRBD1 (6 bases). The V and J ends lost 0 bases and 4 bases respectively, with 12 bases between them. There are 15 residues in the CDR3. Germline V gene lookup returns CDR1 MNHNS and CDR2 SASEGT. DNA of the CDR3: TGTGCCAGCAGTGAAGCCTGGGGGCCCGGCTATGGCTACACCTTC. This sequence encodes CASSEAWGPGYGYTF.

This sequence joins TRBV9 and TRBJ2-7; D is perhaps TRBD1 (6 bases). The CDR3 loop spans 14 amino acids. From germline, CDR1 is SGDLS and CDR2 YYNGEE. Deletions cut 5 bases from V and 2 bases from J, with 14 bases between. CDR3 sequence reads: CASSRTVGPYEQYF. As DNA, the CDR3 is TGTGCCAGCAGTCGGACAGTTGGCCCCTACGAGCAGTACTTC.

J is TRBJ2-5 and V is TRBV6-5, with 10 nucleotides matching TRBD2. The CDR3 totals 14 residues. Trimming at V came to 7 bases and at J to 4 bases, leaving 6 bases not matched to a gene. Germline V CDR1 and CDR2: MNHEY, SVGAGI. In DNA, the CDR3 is TGTGCCAGCACGCCAGCGGGGGGGCCAGAGACCCAGTACTTC. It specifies CASTPAGGPETQYF.

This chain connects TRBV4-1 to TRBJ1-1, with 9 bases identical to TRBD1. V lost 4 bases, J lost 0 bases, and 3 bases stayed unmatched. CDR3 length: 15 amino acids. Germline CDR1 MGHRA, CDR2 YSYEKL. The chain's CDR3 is CASSLHRGLNTEAFF. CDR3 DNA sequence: TGCGCCAGCAGCCTTCACAGGGGGCTGAACACTGAAGCTTTCTTT.

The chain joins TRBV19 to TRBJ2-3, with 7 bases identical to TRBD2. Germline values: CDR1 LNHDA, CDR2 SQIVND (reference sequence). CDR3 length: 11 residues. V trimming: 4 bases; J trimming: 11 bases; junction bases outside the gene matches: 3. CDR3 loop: CASSTSGGQYF. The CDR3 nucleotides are TGTGCCAGTAGTACCTCGGGGGGGCAGTATTTT.

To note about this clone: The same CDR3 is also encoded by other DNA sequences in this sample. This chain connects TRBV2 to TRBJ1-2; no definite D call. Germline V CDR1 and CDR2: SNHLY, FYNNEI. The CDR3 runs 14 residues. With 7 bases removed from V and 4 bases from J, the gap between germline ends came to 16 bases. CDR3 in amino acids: CASTSEAPLYGYTF. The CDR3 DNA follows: TGTGCCAGCACCTCTGAGGCCCCACTCTATGGCTACACCTTC.

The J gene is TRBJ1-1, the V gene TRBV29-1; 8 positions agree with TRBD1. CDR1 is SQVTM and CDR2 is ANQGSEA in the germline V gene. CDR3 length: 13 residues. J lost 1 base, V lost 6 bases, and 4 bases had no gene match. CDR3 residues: CSVRTGRNTEAFF. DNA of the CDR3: TGCAGCGTGAGGACAGGGCGGAACACTGAAGCTTTCTTT.

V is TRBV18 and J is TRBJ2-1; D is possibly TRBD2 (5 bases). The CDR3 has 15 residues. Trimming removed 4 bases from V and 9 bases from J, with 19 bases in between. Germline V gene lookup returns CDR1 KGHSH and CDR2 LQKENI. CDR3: CASSLGLSTVGEQFF. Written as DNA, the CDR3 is TGTGCCAGCTCACTAGGACTCTCTACCGTCGGTGAGCAGTTCTTC.

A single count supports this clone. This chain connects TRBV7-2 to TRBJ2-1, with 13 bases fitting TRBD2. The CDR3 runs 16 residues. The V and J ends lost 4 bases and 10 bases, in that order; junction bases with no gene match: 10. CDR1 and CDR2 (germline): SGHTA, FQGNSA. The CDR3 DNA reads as TGTGCCAGCAGCTCCGAACTAGCGGGGGGGCGTGGAGAGCAGTTCTTC. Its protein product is CASSSELAGGRGEQFF.

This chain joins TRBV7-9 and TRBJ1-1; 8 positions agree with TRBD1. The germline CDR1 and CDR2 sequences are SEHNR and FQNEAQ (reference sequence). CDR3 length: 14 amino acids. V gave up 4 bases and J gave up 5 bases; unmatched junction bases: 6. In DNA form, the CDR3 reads TGTGCCAGCAGCTCGACAGGGGTAGGTACTGAAGCTTTCTTT. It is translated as CASSSTGVGTEAFF.

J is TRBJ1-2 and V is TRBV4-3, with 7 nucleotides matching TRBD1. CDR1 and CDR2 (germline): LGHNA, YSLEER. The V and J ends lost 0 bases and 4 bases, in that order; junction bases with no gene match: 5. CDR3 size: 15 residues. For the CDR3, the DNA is TGCGCCAGCAGCCAAGATAGGACAGGCCTCTATGGCTACACCTTC. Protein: CASSQDRTGLYGYTF.